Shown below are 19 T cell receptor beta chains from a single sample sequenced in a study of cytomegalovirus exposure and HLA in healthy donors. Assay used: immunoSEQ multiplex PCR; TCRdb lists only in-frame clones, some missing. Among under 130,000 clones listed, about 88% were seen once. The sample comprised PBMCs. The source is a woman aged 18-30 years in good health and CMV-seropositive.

The CDR3 here is CASSEVATYEQYF. CDR3 in DNA: TGTGCCAGCAGTGAAGTAGCAACCTACGAGCAGTACTTC. This chain connects TRBV6-1 to TRBJ2-7; D is uncertain. The CDR3 is 13 amino acids. V gave up 1 base and J gave up 2 bases, with 6 bases separating them. The germline CDR1 and CDR2 sequences are MNHNS and SASEGT.

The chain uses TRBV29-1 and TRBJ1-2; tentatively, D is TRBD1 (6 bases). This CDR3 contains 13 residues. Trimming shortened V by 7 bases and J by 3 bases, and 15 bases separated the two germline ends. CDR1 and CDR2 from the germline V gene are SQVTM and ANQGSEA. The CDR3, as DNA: TGCAGCGGGAGGACCAGGGGATACTATGGCTACACCTTC. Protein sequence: CSGRTRGYYGYTF.

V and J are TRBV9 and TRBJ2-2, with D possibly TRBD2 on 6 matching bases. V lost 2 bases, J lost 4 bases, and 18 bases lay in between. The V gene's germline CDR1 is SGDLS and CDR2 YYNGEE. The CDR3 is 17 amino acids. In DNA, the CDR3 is TGTGCCAGCAGCGTCACGACGGGGGATCCGGGCACCGGGGAGCTGTTTTTT. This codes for CASSVTTGDPGTGELFF.

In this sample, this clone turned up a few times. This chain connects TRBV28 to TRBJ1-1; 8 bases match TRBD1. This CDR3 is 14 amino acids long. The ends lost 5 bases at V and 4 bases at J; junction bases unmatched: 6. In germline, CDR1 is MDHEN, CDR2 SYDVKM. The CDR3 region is CASSPLTGATEAFF. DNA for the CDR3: TGTGCCAGCAGTCCACTGACAGGGGCCACTGAAGCTTTCTTT. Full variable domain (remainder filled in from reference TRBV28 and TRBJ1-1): DVKVTQSSRYLVKRTGEKVFLECVQDMDHENMFWYRQDPGLGLRLIYFSYDVKMKEKGDIPEGYSVSREKKERFSLILESASTNQTSMYLCASSPLTGATEAFFGQGTRLTVV.

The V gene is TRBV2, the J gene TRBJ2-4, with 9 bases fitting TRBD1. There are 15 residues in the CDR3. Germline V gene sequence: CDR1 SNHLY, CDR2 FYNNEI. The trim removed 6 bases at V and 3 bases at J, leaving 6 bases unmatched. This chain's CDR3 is CASRPRTGDKNIQYF. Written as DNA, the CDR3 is TGTGCCAGCAGACCCAGGACAGGGGACAAAAACATTCAGTACTTC. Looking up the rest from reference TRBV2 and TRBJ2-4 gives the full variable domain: EPEVTQTPSHQVTQMGQEVILRCVPISNHLYFYWYRQILGQKVEFLVSFYNNEISEKSEIFDDQFSVERPDGSNFTLKIRSTKLEDSAMYFCASRPRTGDKNIQYFGAGTRLSVL.

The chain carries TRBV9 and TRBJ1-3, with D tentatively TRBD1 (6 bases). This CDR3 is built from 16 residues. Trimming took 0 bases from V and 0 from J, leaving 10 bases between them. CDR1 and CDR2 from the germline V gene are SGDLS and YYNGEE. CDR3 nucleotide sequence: TGTGCCAGCAGCGTAGAGGGGGAAATCTCTGGAAACACCATATATTTT. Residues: CASSVEGEISGNTIYF. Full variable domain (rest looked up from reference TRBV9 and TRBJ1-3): DSGVTQTPKHLITATGQRVTLRCSPRSGDLSVYWYQQSLDQGLQFLIQYYNGEERAKGNILERFSAQQFPDLHSELNLSSLELGDSALYFCASSVEGEISGNTIYFGEGSWLTVV.

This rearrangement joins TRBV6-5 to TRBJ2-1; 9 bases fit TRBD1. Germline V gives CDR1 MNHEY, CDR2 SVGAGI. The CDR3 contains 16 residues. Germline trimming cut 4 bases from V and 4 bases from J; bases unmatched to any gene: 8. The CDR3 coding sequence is TGTGCCAGCAGTTTGCGGGCCGGGACAGGGTACAATGAGCAGTTCTTC. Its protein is CASSLRAGTGYNEQFF.

The CDR3 is CAFRSYNSPLHF. The CDR3 DNA follows: TGTGCCTTTCGCTCCTATAATTCACCCCTCCACTTT. The chain joins TRBV19 to TRBJ1-6; D ambiguous. The germline V gene encodes CDR1 LNHDA and CDR2 SQIVND (reference sequence). The V gene lost 11 bases and the J gene lost 0 bases, with 5 bases spanning the gap. The CDR3 covers 12 residues.

In DNA, the CDR3 is TGTGCCAGCAGCAGTGGGGCCGGTTACGAGCAGTACTTC. It specifies CASSSGAGYEQYF. The V gene is TRBV7-9, the J gene TRBJ2-7; a possible D gene is TRBD1 (5 bases). The CDR3 totals 13 residues. Trimming left V 5 bases short and J 4 bases short, with 12 bases between. Germline V lookup: CDR1 SEHNR, CDR2 FQNEAQ (reference sequence).

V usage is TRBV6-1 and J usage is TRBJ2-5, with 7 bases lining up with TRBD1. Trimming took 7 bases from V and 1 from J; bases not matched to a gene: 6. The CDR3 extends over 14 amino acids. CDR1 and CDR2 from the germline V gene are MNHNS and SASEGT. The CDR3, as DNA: TGTGCCAGCACTCAGGGACAGACCCAAGAGACCCAGTACTTC. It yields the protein CASTQGQTQETQYF.

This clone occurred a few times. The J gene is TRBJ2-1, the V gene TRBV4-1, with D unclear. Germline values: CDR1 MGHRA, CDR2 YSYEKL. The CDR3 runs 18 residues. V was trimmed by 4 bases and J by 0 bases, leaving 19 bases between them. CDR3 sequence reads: CASSRIIPIRSSYNEQFF. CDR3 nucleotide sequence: TGCGCCAGCAGCCGCATTATACCTATACGAAGCTCCTACAATGAGCAGTTCTTC.

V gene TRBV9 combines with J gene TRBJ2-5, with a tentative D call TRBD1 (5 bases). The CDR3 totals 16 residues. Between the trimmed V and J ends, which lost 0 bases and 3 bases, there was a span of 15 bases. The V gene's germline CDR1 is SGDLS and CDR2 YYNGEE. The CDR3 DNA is TGTGCCAGCAGCGTAGCTTTGGGAATAGGGGAAGAGACCCAGTACTTC. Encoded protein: CASSVALGIGEETQYF.

CDR3 amino acids: CASKWGGRDSNQPQHF. The CDR3 region has the DNA TGTGCCAGCAAGTGGGGGGGGAGGGATAGCAATCAGCCCCAGCATTTT. J is TRBJ1-5 and V is TRBV10-3; maybe TRBD1 (5 bases). V lost 10 bases and J 0 bases, leaving 19 bases between the germline ends. The CDR3 is made up of 16 amino acids. Per germline, CDR1 ENHRY and CDR2 SYGVKD.

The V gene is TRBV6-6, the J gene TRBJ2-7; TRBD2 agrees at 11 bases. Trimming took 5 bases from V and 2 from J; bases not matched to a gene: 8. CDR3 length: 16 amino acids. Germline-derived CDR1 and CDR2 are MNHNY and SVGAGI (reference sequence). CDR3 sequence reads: CASSLLAGGQTYEQYF. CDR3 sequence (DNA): TGTGCCAGCAGTCTCCTAGCGGGAGGCCAAACCTACGAGCAGTACTTC.

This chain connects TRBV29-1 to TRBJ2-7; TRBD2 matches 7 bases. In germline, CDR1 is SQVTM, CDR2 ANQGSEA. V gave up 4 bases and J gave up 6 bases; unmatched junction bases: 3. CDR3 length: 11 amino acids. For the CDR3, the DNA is TGCAGCGTTGGGGGGGGAGTCGAGCAGTACTTC. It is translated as CSVGGGVEQYF.

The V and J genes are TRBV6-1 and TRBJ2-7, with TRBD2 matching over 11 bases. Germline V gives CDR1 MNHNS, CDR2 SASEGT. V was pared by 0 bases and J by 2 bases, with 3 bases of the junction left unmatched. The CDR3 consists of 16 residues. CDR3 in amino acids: CASSEALAGGAYEQYF. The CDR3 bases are TGTGCCAGCAGTGAAGCGCTAGCGGGAGGTGCCTACGAGCAGTACTTC.

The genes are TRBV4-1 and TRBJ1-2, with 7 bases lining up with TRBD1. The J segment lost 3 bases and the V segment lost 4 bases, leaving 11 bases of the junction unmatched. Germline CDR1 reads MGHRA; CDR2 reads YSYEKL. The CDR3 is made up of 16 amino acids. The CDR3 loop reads CASSPIPWDRDYGYTF. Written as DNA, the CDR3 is TGCGCCAGCAGCCCAATACCATGGGACAGAGACTATGGCTACACCTTC.

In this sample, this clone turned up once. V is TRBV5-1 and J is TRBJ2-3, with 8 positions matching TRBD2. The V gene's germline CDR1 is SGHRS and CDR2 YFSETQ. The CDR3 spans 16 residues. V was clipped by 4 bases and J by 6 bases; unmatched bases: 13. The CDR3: CASSARTGTRSDTQYF. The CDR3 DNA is TGCGCCAGCAGCGCCAGGACCGGGACTAGGTCGGATACGCAGTATTTT.

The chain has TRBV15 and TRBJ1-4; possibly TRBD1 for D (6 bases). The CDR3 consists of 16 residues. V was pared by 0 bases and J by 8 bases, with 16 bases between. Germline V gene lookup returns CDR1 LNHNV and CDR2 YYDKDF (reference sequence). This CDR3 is CATSREEEQGKEKLFF. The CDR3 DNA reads TGTGCCACCAGCAGAGAGGAAGAACAGGGCAAGGAAAAACTGTTTTTT.